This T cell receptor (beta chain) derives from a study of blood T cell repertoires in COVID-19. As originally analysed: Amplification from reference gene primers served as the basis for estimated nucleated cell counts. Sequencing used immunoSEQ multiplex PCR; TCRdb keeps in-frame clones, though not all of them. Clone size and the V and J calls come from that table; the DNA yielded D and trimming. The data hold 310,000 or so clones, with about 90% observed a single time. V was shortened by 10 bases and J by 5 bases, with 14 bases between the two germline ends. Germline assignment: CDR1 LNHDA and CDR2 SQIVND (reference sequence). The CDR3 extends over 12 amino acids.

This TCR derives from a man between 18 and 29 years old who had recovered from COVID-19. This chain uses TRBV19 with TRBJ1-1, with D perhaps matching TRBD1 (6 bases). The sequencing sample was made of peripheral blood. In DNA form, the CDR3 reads TGTGCCACCTCGGGGGGCGGGACTGAAGCTTTCTTT. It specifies CATSGGGTEAFF.